A single sample gave rise to the 32 T cell receptor beta chains below, sequenced in a study of patients and donors after allogeneic stem cell transplantation. A single record per CDR3 protein comes from TCRdb applying MiXCR to the RT-PCR reads. The table lists 900,000 to 1,000,000 distinct CDR3 sequences, over 15% of them singletons. Sequenced: blood, either unsorted or a sorted T cell fraction (not recorded which). The source is a human donor who was either an allogeneic HSCT recipient or a stem cell or donor lymphocyte infusion donor (not recorded which). It is not recorded whose cells these are; they may come from a transplant donor.

The chain recombines TRBV6-1 with TRBJ2-7, with TRBD1 matching 7 bases. Trimming removed 5 bases from V and 5 bases from J; junction bases left unmatched: 9. The CDR3 length is 14 residues. Germline V CDR1 and CDR2: MNHNS, SASEGT. CDR3 protein: CASSLNPQGNEQYF. For the CDR3, the DNA is TGTGCCAGCAGTCTAAATCCACAGGGGAACGAGCAGTACTTC.

At least ten counts were recorded for this clonotype. The chain recombines TRBV20-1 with TRBJ2-1; no clear D gene. The CDR3 sequence is 14 residues long. V was shortened by 1 base and J by 3 bases, with 10 bases between the two germline ends. The germline V gene has CDR1 DFQATT and CDR2 SNEGSKA (reference sequence). The CDR3 protein is CSARVYRIYNEQFF. The CDR3, as DNA: TGCAGTGCTAGAGTGTACCGAATCTACAATGAGCAGTTCTTC.

At least ten counts were recorded for this clonotype. The chain employs TRBV12-3 or TRBV12-4 and TRBJ2-7; D is perhaps TRBD1 (5 bases). The CDR3 loop spans 13 amino acids. The V gene lost 5 bases and the J gene lost 3 bases, with 11 bases spanning the gap. CDR3 protein: CASSPQDFYEQYF. The DNA for the CDR3 is TGTGCCAGCAGTCCACAGGATTTCTACGAGCAGTACTTC.

This clonotype has just a few counts. The CDR3 region has the DNA TGTGCCAGCAGCAAACAGGGGGTAACTAATGAAAAACTGTTTTTT. It specifies CASSKQGVTNEKLFF. V usage is TRBV21-1 and J usage is TRBJ1-4; TRBD1, as called in the table, went unchecked against the DNA. TRBV21-1 is a pseudogene locus. This CDR3 has 15 residues.

This clonotype has more than one count but fewer than ten. The rearrangement joins TRBV10-3 to TRBJ2-1, with a weak D call TRBD2 (5 bases). This CDR3 is 15 amino acids long. CDR1 and CDR2 from the germline V gene are ENHRY and SYGVKD. V shed 2 bases and J shed 9 bases, with 17 bases lying between them. CDR3 bases: TGTGCCATCAGTGAGATTGCGGGTTACGGTGGTGAGCAGTTCTTC. It yields the protein CAISEIAGYGGEQFF.

This chain uses TRBV6-1 with TRBJ2-1; tentatively, D is TRBD2 (6 bases). Trimming shortened V by 5 bases and J by 5 bases, and 16 bases separated the two germline ends. The CDR3 sequence is 15 residues long. The germline V gene has CDR1 MNHNS and CDR2 SASEGT. The CDR3 sequence is CASSPEGGRNNEQFF. The CDR3 nucleotides read TGTGCCAGCAGTCCGGAGGGAGGAAGGAACAATGAGCAGTTCTTC.

This sequence joins TRBV20-1 and TRBJ2-7; D is unclear. Germline assignment: CDR1 DFQATT and CDR2 SNEGSKA (reference sequence). Trimming left V 0 bases short and J 0 bases short, with 9 bases between. This CDR3 has 14 residues. CDR3 sequence (DNA): TGCAGTGCTAGAGACCTCCTACACTCCTACGAGCAGTACTTC. Protein sequence: CSARDLLHSYEQYF.

This clonotype was counted a few times. The chain has TRBV5-6 and TRBJ1-6; no firm D call. The V gene lost 2 bases and the J gene lost 11 bases, with 17 bases spanning the gap. Germline-derived CDR1 and CDR2 are SGHDT and YYEEEE. The CDR3 has 15 amino acids. The CDR3: CASSLSQSPFTPLHF. The DNA of the CDR3 is TGTGCCAGCAGCTTAAGTCAGAGCCCTTTCACACCCCTCCACTTT.

This clonotype was found many times. The chain links TRBV7-3 to TRBJ2-1; D not certain. The CDR3 runs to 13 residues. CDR1 and CDR2 (germline): SGHTA, FQGTGA. V was cut by 2 bases and J by 5 bases, with 7 bases left in between. This CDR3 reads CASSLGLHNEQFF. The CDR3 DNA follows: TGTGCCAGCAGCTTAGGCCTTCACAATGAGCAGTTCTTC.

The J gene is TRBJ2-1, the V gene TRBV24-1; D unclear. Per germline, CDR1 KGHDR and CDR2 SFDVKD. V lost 4 bases and J 2 bases, leaving 11 bases between the germline ends. The CDR3 length is 15 residues. CDR3 protein: CATSESGLAYNEQFF. The DNA for the CDR3 is TGTGCCACCAGTGAGTCAGGATTAGCCTACAATGAGCAGTTCTTC.

The chain links TRBV6-2 or TRBV6-3 to TRBJ2-2; 9 bases match TRBD1. From germline, CDR1 is MNHEY and CDR2 SVGEGT. CDR3 size: 16 residues. Trimming cost V 6 bases and J 3 bases; bases outside gene matches: 8. CDR3 sequence reads: CASRGTGTGYTGELFF. The CDR3 DNA reads as TGTGCCAGCAGGGGGACCGGGACAGGGTACACCGGGGAGCTGTTTTTT.

V and J are TRBV29-1 and TRBJ2-2, with D unresolved. Germline loops: CDR1 SQVTM, CDR2 ANQGSEA. V was cut by 5 bases and J by 5 bases, with 12 bases left in between. The CDR3 length is 13 residues. The CDR3 here is CSVSGHPTGELFF. The CDR3 region has the DNA TGCAGCGTTTCGGGCCACCCAACCGGGGAGCTGTTTTTT.

This clonotype was counted a few times. The chain employs TRBV10-3 and TRBJ2-1, with 7 bases aligning to TRBD2. This CDR3 is built from 13 residues. Trimming took 4 bases from V and 6 from J; bases not matched to a gene: 3. CDR1 ENHRY and CDR2 SYGVKD come from the germline V gene. The CDR3 DNA reads as TGTGCCATCAGTGCGGGAGGCATCAATGAGCAGTTCTTC. Residues: CAISAGGINEQFF.

This clonotype has more than one count but fewer than ten. The chain couples TRBV5-6 to TRBJ1-1, with 7 bases identical to TRBD1. V dropped 1 base and J dropped 7; count of bases not matched to a gene: 7. The CDR3 loop spans 14 amino acids. Germline V gene data show CDR1 as SGHDT and CDR2 as YYEEEE. CDR3 coding DNA: TGTGCCAGCAGCTTGCCGGGACAGATGGGTGAAGCTTTCTTT. It is translated as CASSLPGQMGEAFF.

This clonotype was picked up a small number of times. V usage is TRBV25-1 and J usage is TRBJ1-4; D is ambiguous. This CDR3 has 14 residues. The germline V gene encodes CDR1 MGHDK and CDR2 SYGVNS. V lost 6 bases and J 5 bases, leaving 13 bases between the germline ends. The CDR3: CASSATGRNEKLFF. The CDR3 DNA reads TGTGCCAGCAGCGCAACCGGGAGAAATGAAAAACTGTTTTTT.

This clonotype was detected a few times. V gene TRBV7-9 combines with J gene TRBJ2-7, with D possibly being TRBD1 (6 bases). From germline, CDR1 is SEHNR and CDR2 FQNEAQ (reference sequence). The V and J ends lost 4 bases and 6 bases respectively, with 13 bases between them. This CDR3 contains 13 residues. DNA for the CDR3: TGTGCCAGCAGCTCGAAAGGGGGTATCGAGCAGTACTTC. Protein product: CASSSKGGIEQYF.

This clonotype has a handful of counts. The chain couples TRBV10-3 to TRBJ1-1; 9 nucleotides agree with TRBD1. The length of the CDR3 is 15 residues. Germline-derived CDR1 and CDR2 are ENHRY and SYGVKD. Trimming cost V 10 bases and J 3 bases; bases outside gene matches: 12. The CDR3: CATKTDRGEHTEAFF. The DNA of the CDR3 is TGTGCCACCAAGACGGACAGGGGAGAGCACACTGAAGCTTTCTTT.

This clonotype was detected only a few times. This sequence joins TRBV10-3 and TRBJ1-2; 7 bases line up with TRBD1. The V segment lost 0 bases and the J segment 8 bases; nucleotides outside the gene matches: 6. Germline CDR1 reads ENHRY; CDR2 reads SYGVKD. The CDR3 length is 14 residues. CDR3 DNA sequence: TGTGCCATCAGTGAGTCCAAGACAGGGATCGGCTACACCTTC. As protein: CAISESKTGIGYTF.

This rearrangement joins TRBV6-1 to TRBJ1-3; D not certain. Germline V gene lookup returns CDR1 MNHNS and CDR2 SASEGT. Trimming took off 5 bases at V and 0 bases at J, with 11 bases between the two ends. This CDR3 contains 15 residues. CDR3 in DNA: TGTGCCAGCAGTATGGCGGTTAACTCTGGAAACACCATATATTTT. Residues: CASSMAVNSGNTIYF.

The chain uses TRBV9 and TRBJ2-1; 8 positions agree with TRBD1. Germline-derived CDR1 and CDR2 are SGDLS and YYNGEE. J gave up 5 bases and V 7 bases, and 8 bases lay outside the gene matches. The CDR3 loop spans 14 amino acids. CDR3 loop: CASGGRGRDNEQFF. DNA of the CDR3: TGTGCCAGCGGGGGCAGGGGGCGCGACAATGAGCAGTTCTTC.

This chain links TRBV5-5 with TRBJ2-5; the D gene could be TRBD1 or TRBD2 (5 bases each). Germline V lookup: CDR1 SGHKS, CDR2 YYEKEE (reference sequence). Trimming cost V 2 bases and J 2 bases, with 13 bases left between them. This CDR3 contains 15 residues. CDR3 bases: TGTGCCAGCAGCTTAGAGGGGACGTATCAAGAGACCCAGTACTTC. Encoded protein: CASSLEGTYQETQYF.

This clonotype was detected a few times. The gene calls are TRBV16 and TRBJ2-1, with D unclear. This CDR3 is 12 amino acids long. V was shortened by 2 bases and J by 10 bases, with 9 bases between the two germline ends. CDR1 and CDR2 (germline): KGHSY, FQNENV. The CDR3 DNA sequence: TGTGCCAGCAGCCAAGGGATCTGGGAGCAGTTCTTC. This codes for CASSQGIWEQFF.

This clonotype was seen more than once but under ten times. This chain connects TRBV11-3 to TRBJ2-4; a weak D match, TRBD2 (5 bases). Between the trimmed V and J ends, which lost 5 bases and 3 bases, there was a span of 11 bases. Germline assignment: CDR1 SGHNT and CDR2 YENEEA. The CDR3 totals 14 residues. Here the CDR3 reads CASSHGVGKNIQYF. For the CDR3, the DNA is TGTGCCAGCAGCCACGGGGTGGGCAAAAACATTCAGTACTTC.

This clonotype has a handful of counts. The chain joins TRBV15 to TRBJ1-5, with a possible D match to TRBD1 (6 bases). Germline values: CDR1 LNHNV, CDR2 YYDKDF (reference sequence). CDR3 size: 15 residues. V dropped 0 bases and J dropped 7 bases, with 13 bases sitting between them. CDR3 loop: CATSRDNGGWQPQHF. In nucleotides, the CDR3 is TGTGCCACCAGCAGAGATAACGGGGGCTGGCAGCCCCAGCATTTT.

This clonotype has only a few counts. This sequence joins TRBV7-9 and TRBJ2-3; D is perhaps TRBD1 (5 bases). V lost 11 bases and J 4 bases, leaving 10 bases between the germline ends. Germline CDR1 is SEHNR and CDR2 is FQNEAQ (reference sequence). The CDR3 is 11 residues long. CDR3 in amino acids: CAGQGADTQYF. In DNA, the CDR3 is TGTGCCGGCCAGGGTGCAGATACGCAGTATTTT.

This chain joins TRBV5-1 and TRBJ2-7; D is perhaps TRBD2 (5 bases). The germline V gene has CDR1 SGHRS and CDR2 YFSETQ. The V end lost 4 bases, the J end lost 0 bases, and 17 bases lay between the germline ends. The CDR3 loop spans 16 amino acids. The CDR3 region has the DNA TGCGCCAGCAGCCCTCTGTGGACTGGAAGCTCCTACGAGCAGTACTTC. The encoded protein is CASSPLWTGSSYEQYF.

V usage is TRBV25-1 and J usage is TRBJ2-1; 9 nucleotides align to TRBD2. Germline trimming cut 6 bases from V and 3 bases from J; bases unmatched to any gene: 9. Germline V gene data show CDR1 as MGHDK and CDR2 as SYGVNS. This CDR3 is 16 amino acids long. This chain's CDR3 is CASRAGGLGVYNEQFF. CDR3 sequence (DNA): TGTGCCAGCAGAGCGGGAGGTCTTGGGGTCTACAATGAGCAGTTCTTC.

This chain links TRBV10-3 with TRBJ2-2; TRBD2 is a possible D gene (6 bases). V gave up 6 bases and J gave up 6 bases, with 11 bases separating them. The CDR3 length is 13 residues. Per germline, CDR1 ENHRY and CDR2 SYGVKD. CDR3 in amino acids: CAIRGDSPGELFF. CDR3 sequence (DNA): TGTGCCATCAGAGGGGACTCCCCCGGGGAGCTGTTTTTT.

The chain uses TRBV4-3 and TRBJ2-7; D perhaps matches TRBD2 (6 bases). The CDR3 length is 14 residues. The V gene's germline CDR1 is LGHNA and CDR2 YSLEER. Trimming removed 0 bases from V and 3 bases from J, with 9 bases in between. Here the CDR3 DNA reads TGCGCCAGCAGCCAAGAAGAGGAGGGCTACGAGCAGTACTTC. It codes for CASSQEEEGYEQYF.

The chain joins TRBV29-1 to TRBJ1-1; maybe TRBD1 (6 bases). V dropped 7 bases and J dropped 3 bases, with 18 bases sitting between them. This CDR3 contains 14 residues. Germline CDR1 is SQVTM and CDR2 is ANQGSEA. The CDR3 protein is CSALRWTDDTEAFF. The CDR3 region has the DNA TGCAGCGCCTTGAGGTGGACAGATGACACTGAAGCTTTCTTT.

The gene calls are TRBV27 and TRBJ1-1; perhaps TRBD1 as D (5 bases). Looked up from germline, CDR1 is MNHEY and CDR2 is SMNVEV (reference sequence). The V gene lost 2 bases and the J gene lost 1 base, with 8 bases spanning the gap. CDR3 size: 14 residues. CDR3 protein: CASSLNRKNTEAFF. The CDR3 region has the DNA TGTGCCAGCAGTTTAAACAGGAAGAACACTGAAGCTTTCTTT.

Worth noting for this clonotype: A much more abundant neighbour one base away suggests this may be a read error. This chain connects TRBV2 to TRBJ2-2; no definite D call. CDR1 and CDR2 from the germline V gene are SNHLY and FYNNEI. Trimming left V 2 bases short and J 6 bases short, with 1 base between. The CDR3 consists of 11 residues. The CDR3, as DNA: TGTGCCAGCAGTGAACCCGGGGAGCTGTTTTTT. This sequence encodes CASSEPGELFF.